A single sample gave rise to the 7 T cell receptor beta chains below, sequenced in a study of blood T cells in healthy people across ages. Next came a second PCR, run for about 7 to 12 cycles, which used a sample-barcoded 5' primer along with a J-beta primer mix. A single record per CDR3 protein comes from TCRdb applying MiXCR to the 5' RACE reads. The table lists approximately 790,000 distinct CDR3 sequences, around 62% of them singletons. The source material was blood. The receptors were gathered from a man aged 25 to 45 in good health.

This chain joins TRBV7-9 and TRBJ1-1; 7 nucleotides agree with TRBD1. The CDR3 is 13 amino acids. Trimming removed 5 bases from V and 5 bases from J; junction bases left unmatched: 5. Germline CDR1 is SEHNR and CDR2 is FQNEAQ (reference sequence). The CDR3 DNA reads as TGTGCCAGCAGCGTAAAACAGGGGACTGAAGCTTTCTTT. It codes for CASSVKQGTEAFF.

This clonotype has at least ten counts. The V call is TRBV2, the J call TRBJ2-1; 9 bases agree with TRBD1. The CDR3 covers 13 residues. Trimming at V came to 10 bases and at J to 4 bases, leaving 5 bases not matched to a gene. CDR1 SNHLY and CDR2 FYNNEI come from the germline V gene. Here the CDR3 reads CATRDRAYNEQFF. CDR3 nucleotides: TGTGCCACCCGGGACAGGGCGTACAATGAGCAGTTCTTC.

CDR3 sequence (DNA): TGTGCCTCCCCCTCAGACGGGAACTATGGCTACACCTTC. Protein product: CASPSDGNYGYTF. J is TRBJ1-2 and V is TRBV30; D is uncertain. This CDR3 has 13 residues. Per germline, CDR1 GTSNPN and CDR2 SVGIG (reference sequence). Deletions cut 7 bases from V and 2 bases from J, with 14 bases between. Complete variable domain (other parts from reference TRBV30 and TRBJ1-2): SQTIHQWPATLVQPVGSPLSLECTVEGTSNPNLYWYRQAAGRGLQLLFYSVGIGQISSEVPQNLSASRPQDRQFILSSKKLLLSDSGFYLCASPSDGNYGYTFGSGTRLTVV.

This sequence joins TRBV3-1 and TRBJ2-1; D might be TRBD1 (7 bases). Looked up from germline, CDR1 is LGHDT and CDR2 is YNNKEL (reference sequence). The CDR3 is 14 amino acids. Trimming cost V 4 bases and J 6 bases, with 13 bases left between them. DNA of the CDR3: TGTGCCAGCAGCCCCTCGGAGGGGGCCAATGAGCAGTTCTTC. This encodes CASSPSEGANEQFF.

The chain has TRBV20-1 and TRBJ1-6, with 8 bases lining up with TRBD1. CDR1 and CDR2 from the germline V gene are DFQATT and SNEGSKA (reference sequence). Trimming at V came to 6 bases and at J to 6 bases, leaving 7 bases not matched to a gene. This CDR3 has 14 amino acids. The CDR3 region is CSARDRGPNSPLHF. In DNA form, the CDR3 reads TGCAGTGCCCGAGACAGGGGACCTAATTCACCCCTCCACTTT.

V is TRBV25-1 and J is TRBJ2-7; the D is unclear. Germline values: CDR1 MGHDK, CDR2 SYGVNS. The V end lost 0 bases, the J end lost 7 bases, and 16 bases lay between the germline ends. There are 15 residues in the CDR3. The CDR3 loop is CASSEYLAPSREQYF. Here the CDR3 DNA reads TGTGCCAGCAGTGAATATTTGGCCCCCTCTCGGGAGCAGTACTTC.

This clonotype has more than one count but fewer than ten. This chain joins TRBV4-3 and TRBJ2-7; 12 bases map to TRBD2. V gave up 1 base and J gave up 8 bases; unmatched junction bases: 9. The CDR3 contains 16 residues. CDR1 and CDR2 from the germline V gene are LGHNA and YSLEER. In DNA, the CDR3 is TGCGCCAGCAGCCAAGGATTGATCGGACTAGCGGGGAAGCAGTACTTC. It translates to CASSQGLIGLAGKQYF.